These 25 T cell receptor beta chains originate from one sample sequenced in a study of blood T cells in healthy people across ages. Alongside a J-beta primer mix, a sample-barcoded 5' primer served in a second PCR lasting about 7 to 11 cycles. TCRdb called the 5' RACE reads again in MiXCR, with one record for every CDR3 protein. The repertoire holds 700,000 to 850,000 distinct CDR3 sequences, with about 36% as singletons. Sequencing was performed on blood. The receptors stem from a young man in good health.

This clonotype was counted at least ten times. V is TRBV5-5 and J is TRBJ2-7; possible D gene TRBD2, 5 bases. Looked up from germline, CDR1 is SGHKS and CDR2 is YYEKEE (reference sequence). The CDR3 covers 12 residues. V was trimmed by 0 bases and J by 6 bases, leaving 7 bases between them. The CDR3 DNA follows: TGTGCCAGCAGCTTGGCGGCGGGCGAGCAGTACTTC. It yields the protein CASSLAAGEQYF.

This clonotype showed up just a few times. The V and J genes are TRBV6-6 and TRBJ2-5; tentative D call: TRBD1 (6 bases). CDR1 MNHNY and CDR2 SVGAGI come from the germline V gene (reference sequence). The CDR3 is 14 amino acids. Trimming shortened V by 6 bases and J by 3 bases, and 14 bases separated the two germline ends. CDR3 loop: CASRTGQAKETQYF. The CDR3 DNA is TGTGCCAGCAGGACGGGACAAGCAAAAGAGACCCAGTACTTC.

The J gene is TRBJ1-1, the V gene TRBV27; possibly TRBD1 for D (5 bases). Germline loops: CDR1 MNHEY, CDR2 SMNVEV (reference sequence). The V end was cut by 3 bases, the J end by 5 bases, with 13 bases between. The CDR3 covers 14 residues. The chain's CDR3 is CASSFDPGGTEAFF. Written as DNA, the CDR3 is TGTGCCAGCAGTTTTGATCCCGGGGGGACTGAAGCTTTCTTT.

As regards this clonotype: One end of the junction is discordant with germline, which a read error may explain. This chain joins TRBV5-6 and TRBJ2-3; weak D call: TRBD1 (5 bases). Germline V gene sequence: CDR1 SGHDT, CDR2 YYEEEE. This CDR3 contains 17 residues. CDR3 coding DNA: TGTGCCAGCAGCTTTTTTGCGCTGGGGAAGAGCACAGGTACGCAGTATTTT. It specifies CASSFFALGKSTGTQYF.

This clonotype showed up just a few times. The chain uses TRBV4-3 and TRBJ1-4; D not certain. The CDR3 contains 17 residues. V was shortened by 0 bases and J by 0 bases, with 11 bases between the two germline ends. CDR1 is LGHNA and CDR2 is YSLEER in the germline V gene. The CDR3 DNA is TGCGCCAGCAGCCAAGAAAAAGGCGGCGCAACTAATGAAAAACTGTTTTTT. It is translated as CASSQEKGGATNEKLFF.

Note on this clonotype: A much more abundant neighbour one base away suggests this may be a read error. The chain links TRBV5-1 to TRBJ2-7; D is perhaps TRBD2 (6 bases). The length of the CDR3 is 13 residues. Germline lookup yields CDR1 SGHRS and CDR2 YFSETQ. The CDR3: CTSSLDYLYEQYF. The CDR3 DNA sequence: TGCACCAGCAGTCTGGACTACCTCTACGAGCAGTACTTC.

This CDR3 is CASSLLGRLSSYNEQFF. DNA of the CDR3: TGTGCCAGCAGCTTACTAGGGCGCCTGTCCTCCTACAATGAGCAGTTCTTC. J is TRBJ2-1 and V is TRBV11-1; D call uncertain. CDR1 is SGHAT and CDR2 is FQDESV in the germline V gene (reference sequence). CDR3 length: 17 amino acids. V shed 2 bases and J shed 0 bases, with 14 bases lying between them.

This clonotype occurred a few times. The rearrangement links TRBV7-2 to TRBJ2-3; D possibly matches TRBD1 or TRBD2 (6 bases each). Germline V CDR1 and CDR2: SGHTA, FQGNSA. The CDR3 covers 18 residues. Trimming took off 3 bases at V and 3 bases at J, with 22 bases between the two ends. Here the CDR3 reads CASSFSSFSGATTDTQYF. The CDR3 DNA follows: TGTGCCAGCAGCTTTTCTTCGTTCTCGGGGGCCACGACAGATACGCAGTATTTT.

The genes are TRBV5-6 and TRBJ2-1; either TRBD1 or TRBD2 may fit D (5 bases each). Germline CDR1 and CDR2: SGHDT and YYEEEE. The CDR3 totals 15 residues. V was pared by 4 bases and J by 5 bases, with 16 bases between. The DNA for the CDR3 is TGTGCCAGCAGCCAGCTAGACCGGGACGACAATGAGCAGTTCTTC. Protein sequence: CASSQLDRDDNEQFF.

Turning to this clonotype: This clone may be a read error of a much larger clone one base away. CDR3 in DNA: TGTGCCAGCATTTATACAGGGGCCAACGTCCTGACTTTC. Translation: CASIYTGANVLTF. The V gene is TRBV6-5, the J gene TRBJ2-6; D unresolved. The CDR3 has 13 residues. The V and J ends lost 7 bases and 4 bases respectively, with 8 bases between them. CDR1 and CDR2 (germline): MNHEY, SVGAGI.

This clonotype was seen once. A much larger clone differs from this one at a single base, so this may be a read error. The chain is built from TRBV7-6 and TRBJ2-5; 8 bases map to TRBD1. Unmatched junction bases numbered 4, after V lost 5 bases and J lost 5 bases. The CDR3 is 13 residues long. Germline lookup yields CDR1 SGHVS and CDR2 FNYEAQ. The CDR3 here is CASSPGGEETQYF. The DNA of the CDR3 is TGTGCCAGCAGCCCAGGGGGCGAGGAGACCCAGTACTTC.

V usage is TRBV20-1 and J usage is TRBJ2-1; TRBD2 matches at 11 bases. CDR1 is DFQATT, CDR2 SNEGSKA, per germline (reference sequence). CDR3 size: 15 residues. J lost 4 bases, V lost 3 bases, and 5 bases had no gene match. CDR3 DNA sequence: TGCAGTGCTAGGTTTCCTAGCGGGGGGTACAATGAGCAGTTCTTC. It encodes CSARFPSGGYNEQFF.

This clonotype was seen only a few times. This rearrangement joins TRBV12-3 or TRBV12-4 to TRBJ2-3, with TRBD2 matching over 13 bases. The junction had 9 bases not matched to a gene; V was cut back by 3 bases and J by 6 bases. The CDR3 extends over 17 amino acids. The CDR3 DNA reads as TGTGCCAGCAGTTTGGAGACTAGCGGGGGGCCCGGGGATACGCAGTATTTT. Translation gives CASSLETSGGPGDTQYF.

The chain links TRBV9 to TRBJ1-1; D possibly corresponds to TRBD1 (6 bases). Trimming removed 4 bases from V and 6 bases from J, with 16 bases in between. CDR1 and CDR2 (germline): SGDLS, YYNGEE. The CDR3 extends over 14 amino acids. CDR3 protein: CASSPHTGYSEAFF. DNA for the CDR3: TGTGCCAGCAGCCCACATACAGGGTATTCTGAAGCTTTCTTT.

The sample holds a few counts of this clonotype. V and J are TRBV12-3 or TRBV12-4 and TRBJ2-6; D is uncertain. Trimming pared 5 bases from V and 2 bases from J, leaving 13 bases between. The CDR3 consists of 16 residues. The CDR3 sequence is CASSIGPNPGANVLTF. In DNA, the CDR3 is TGTGCCAGCAGTATCGGGCCGAACCCTGGGGCCAACGTCCTGACTTTC.

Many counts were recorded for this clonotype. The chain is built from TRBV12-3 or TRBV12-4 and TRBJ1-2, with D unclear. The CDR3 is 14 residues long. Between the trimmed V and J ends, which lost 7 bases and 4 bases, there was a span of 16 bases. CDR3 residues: CASTALWGPYGYTF. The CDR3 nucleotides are TGTGCCAGCACCGCCCTTTGGGGTCCCTATGGCTACACCTTC.

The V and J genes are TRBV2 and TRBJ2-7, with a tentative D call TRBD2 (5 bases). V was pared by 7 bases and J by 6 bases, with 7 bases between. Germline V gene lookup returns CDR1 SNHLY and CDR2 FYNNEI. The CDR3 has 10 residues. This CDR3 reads CASKGSEQYF. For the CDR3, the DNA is TGTGCCAGCAAAGGGAGCGAGCAGTACTTC.

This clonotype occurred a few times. The CDR3: CSVEFRVHSKGDEQFF. The DNA for the CDR3 is TGCAGCGTTGAATTCAGGGTTCACTCTAAGGGGGATGAGCAGTTCTTC. The chain employs TRBV29-1 and TRBJ2-1; a weak D match, TRBD1 (6 bases). V lost 2 bases and J 8 bases, leaving 22 bases between the germline ends. Per the germline V gene, CDR1 is SQVTM and CDR2 is ANQGSEA. The CDR3 has 16 amino acids.

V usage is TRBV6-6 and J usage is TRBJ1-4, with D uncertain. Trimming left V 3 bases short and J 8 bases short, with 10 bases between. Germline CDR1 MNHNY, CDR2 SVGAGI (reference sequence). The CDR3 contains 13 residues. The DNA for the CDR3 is TGTGCCAGCAGTTATGCGGCCGGGGAAAAACTGTTTTTT. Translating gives CASSYAAGEKLFF.

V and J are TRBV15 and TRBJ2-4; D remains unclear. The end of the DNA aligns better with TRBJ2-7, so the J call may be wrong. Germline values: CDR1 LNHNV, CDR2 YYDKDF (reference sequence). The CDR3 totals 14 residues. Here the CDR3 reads CATSSHTATYEQYF. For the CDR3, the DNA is TGTGCCACCAGCAGTCATACAGCCACCTACGAGCAGTACTTC.

Here the CDR3 DNA reads TGTGCCAGCAGTGAACTGGGGCTAAGCTCCTACGAGCAGTACTTC. This sequence encodes CASSELGLSSYEQYF. The J gene is TRBJ2-7, the V gene TRBV6-1; D perhaps matches TRBD1 (5 bases). This CDR3 contains 15 residues. V dropped 2 bases and J dropped 0 bases, with 11 bases sitting between them. CDR1 is MNHNS, CDR2 SASEGT, per germline.

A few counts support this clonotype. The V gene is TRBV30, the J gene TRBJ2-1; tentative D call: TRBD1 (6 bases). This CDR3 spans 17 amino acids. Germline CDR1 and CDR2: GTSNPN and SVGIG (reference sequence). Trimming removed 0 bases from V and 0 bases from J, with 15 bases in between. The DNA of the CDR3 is TGTGCCTGGAGTGTACTAAGACAGGAGAGCTCCTACAATGAGCAGTTCTTC. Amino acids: CAWSVLRQESSYNEQFF.

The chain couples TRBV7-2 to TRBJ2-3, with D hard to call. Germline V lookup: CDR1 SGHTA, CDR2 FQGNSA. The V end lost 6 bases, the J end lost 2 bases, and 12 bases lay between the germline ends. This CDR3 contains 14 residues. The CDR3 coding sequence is TGTGCCAGCAGAGGGCCTTATTTCACAGATACGCAGTATTTT. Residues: CASRGPYFTDTQYF. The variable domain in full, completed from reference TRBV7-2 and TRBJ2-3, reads GAGVSQSPSNKVTEKGKDVELRCDPISGHTALYWYRQSLGQGLEFLIYFQGNSAPDKSGLPSDRFSAERTGGSVSTLTIQRTQQEDSAVYLCASRGPYFTDTQYFGPGTRLTVL.

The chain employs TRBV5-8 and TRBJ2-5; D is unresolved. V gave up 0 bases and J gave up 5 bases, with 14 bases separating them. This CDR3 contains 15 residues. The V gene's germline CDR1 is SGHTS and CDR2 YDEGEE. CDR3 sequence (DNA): TGTGCCAGCAGCTTGGAGGGCTACCTACGGGAGACCCAGTACTTC. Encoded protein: CASSLEGYLRETQYF.

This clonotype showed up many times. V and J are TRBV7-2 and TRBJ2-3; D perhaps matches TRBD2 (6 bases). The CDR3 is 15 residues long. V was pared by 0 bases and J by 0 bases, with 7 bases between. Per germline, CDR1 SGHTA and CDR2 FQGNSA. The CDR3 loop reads CASSLAGTSTDTQYF. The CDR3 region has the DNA TGTGCCAGCAGCTTAGCGGGGACTAGCACAGATACGCAGTATTTT.